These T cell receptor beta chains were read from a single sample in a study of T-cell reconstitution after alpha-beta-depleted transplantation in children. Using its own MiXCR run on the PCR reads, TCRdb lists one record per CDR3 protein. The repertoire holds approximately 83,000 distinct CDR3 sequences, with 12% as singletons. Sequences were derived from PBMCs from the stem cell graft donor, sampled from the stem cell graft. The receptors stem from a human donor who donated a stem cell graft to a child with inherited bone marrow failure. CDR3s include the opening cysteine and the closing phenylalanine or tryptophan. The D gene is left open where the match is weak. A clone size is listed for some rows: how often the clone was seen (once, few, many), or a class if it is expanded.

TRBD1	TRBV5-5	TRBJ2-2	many	TGTGCCAGCAGCGCCAGCCGACAGGGATTCGGGGAGCTGTTTTTT	CASSASRQGFGELFF
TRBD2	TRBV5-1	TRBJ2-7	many	TGCGCCAGCAGCCTAAGGGGACTAGCGGGCCTCTCCTACGAGCAGTACTTC	CASSLRGLAGLSYEQYF
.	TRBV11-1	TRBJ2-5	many	TGTGCCAGCAGCTCTGACATCCAAGAGACCCAGTACTTC	CASSSDIQETQYF
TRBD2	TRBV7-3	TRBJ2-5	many	TGTGCCAGCAGCCCCCGTGGAGCGGGGGGGGAGACCCAGTACTTC	CASSPRGAGGETQYF
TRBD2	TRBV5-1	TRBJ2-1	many	TGCGCCAGCAGCTTGGCAAAGATAGCGGGAGCCTACAATGAGCAGTTCTTC	CASSLAKIAGAYNEQFF
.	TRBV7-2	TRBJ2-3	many	TGTGCCAGCAGCCCAATCTCCACGGGCACAGATACGCAGTATTTT	CASSPISTGTDTQYF
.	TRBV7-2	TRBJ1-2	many	TGTGCCAGCAGCTTGGGGGTTTCCTGGTATGGCTACACCTTC	CASSLGVSWYGYTF
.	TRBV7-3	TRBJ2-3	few	TGTGCCAGCAGTTTGACCAGATCAAACACAGATACGCAGTATTTT	CASSLTRSNTDTQYF
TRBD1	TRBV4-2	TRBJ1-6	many	TGTGCCAGCAGCCAACAGGGGGATGGTTCACCCCTCCACTTT	CASSQQGDGSPLHF
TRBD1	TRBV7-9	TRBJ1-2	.	TGTGCCAGCAGCTTAGATTGGGACAGGGTGTCCTATGGCTACACCTTC	CASSLDWDRVSYGYTF
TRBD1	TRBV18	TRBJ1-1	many	TGTGCCAGCTCACCATCAGGGGGCCTTGGAAACACTGAAGCTTTCTTT	CASSPSGGLGNTEAFF
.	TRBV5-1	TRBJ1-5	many	TGCGCCAGCAGCTTGGGGGTAGGAAATCAGCCCCAGCATTTT	CASSLGVGNQPQHF
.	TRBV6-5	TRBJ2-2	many	TGTGCCAGCAGCTCGTCTAGGACGGCGAACACCGGGGAGCTGTTTTTT	CASSSSRTANTGELFF
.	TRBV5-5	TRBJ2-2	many	TGTGCCAGCAGCTCGCCGCACTACTCCCACACCAACACCGGGGAGCTGTTTTTT	CASSSPHYSHTNTGELFF
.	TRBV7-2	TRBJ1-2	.	TGTGCCAGCAGCCTTTCTTGGGATCCGTCTTATGGCTACACCTTC	CASSLSWDPSYGYTF
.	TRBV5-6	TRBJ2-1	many	TGTGCCAGCAGGCGAAAGAGCGGGTACAATGAGCAGTTCTTC	CASRRKSGYNEQFF
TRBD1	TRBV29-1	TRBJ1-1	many	TGCAGCGTTGCCCCAGGACAGGGAATGAACACTGAATCTTTCTTT	CSVAPGQGMNTESFF
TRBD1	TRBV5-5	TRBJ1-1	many	TGTGCCAGCAGCGCCCGGGACAGCCTGGGGGACACTGAAGCTTTCTTT	CASSARDSLGDTEAFF
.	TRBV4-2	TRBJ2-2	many	TGTGCCAGCAGCCAAGTGTTACGGGCGAACACCGGGGAGCTGTTTTTT	CASSQVLRANTGELFF
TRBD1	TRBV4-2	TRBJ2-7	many	TGTGCCAGCAGCAACAGACAGGGGCATCTCTACGAGCAGTACTTC	CASSNRQGHLYEQYF
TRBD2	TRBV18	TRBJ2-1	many	TGTGCCAGCTCACCAGTAGCGGGAGGGAGCTCCTACAATGAGCAGTTCTTC	CASSPVAGGSSYNEQFF
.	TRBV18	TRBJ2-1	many	TGTGCCAGCTCACCACCGAACGGGGGTAGGGGAAATGAGCAGTTCTTC	CASSPPNGGRGNEQFF
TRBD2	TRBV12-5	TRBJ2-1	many	TGTGACAAGCCGGGACTAGCGGGAGGAGGGTACAATGAGCAGTTCTTC	CDKPGLAGGGYNEQFF
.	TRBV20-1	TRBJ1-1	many	TGCAGTGCTAGGGACGGACAGTTGAACACTGAAGCTTTCTTT	CSARDGQLNTEAFF
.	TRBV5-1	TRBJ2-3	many	TGCGCCAGCAGCTTGGAACGGGCAGATACGCAGTATTTT	CASSLERADTQYF
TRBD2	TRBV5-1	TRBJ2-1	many	TGCGCCAGCAGTCCTCTAGCGGGGGGGGACTCCTACAATGAGCAGTTCTTC	CASSPLAGGDSYNEQFF
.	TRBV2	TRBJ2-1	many	TGTGCCTCTGAGCGGGCCTTCACCTACAATGAGCAGTTCTTC	CASERAFTYNEQFF
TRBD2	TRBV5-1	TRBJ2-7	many	TGCGCCAGCAGCTTGGGTGCTAGCGGAGACTACGAGCAGTACTTC	CASSLGASGDYEQYF
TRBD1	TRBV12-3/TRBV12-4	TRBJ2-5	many	TGTGCCAGCAGTTTAAGTATAGGACAGGGGGCCGAAGAGACCCAGTACTTC	CASSLSIGQGAEETQYF
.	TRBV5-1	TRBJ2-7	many	TGCGCCAGCAGCTTACCCCGGGCCTTAGGCGAGCAGTACTTC	CASSLPRALGEQYF
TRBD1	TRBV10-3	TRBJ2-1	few	TGTGCCATCAGTGAGTCGCCGGGACAGGATGGAGAGCAGTTCTTC	CAISESPGQDGEQFF
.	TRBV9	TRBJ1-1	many	TGTGCCAGCAGCGTAGATGGGGACACTGAAGCTTTCTTT	CASSVDGDTEAFF
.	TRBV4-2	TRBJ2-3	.	TGTGCCAGCAGCCAACAGGGGACCACAGATACGCAGTATTTT	CASSQQGTTDTQYF
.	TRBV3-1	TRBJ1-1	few	TGTGCCAGCAGCCAGACACAGGGCCGGGCTTTCTTT	CASSQTQGRAFF
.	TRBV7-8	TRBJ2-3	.	TGTGCCAGCAGCTCGCAGGTTGCCACAGATACGCAGTATTTT	CASSSQVATDTQYF
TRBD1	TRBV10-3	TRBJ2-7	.	TGTGCCATCAGTGAGTCGACAGGGGGCCTCTGGGAGCAGTACTTC	CAISESTGGLWEQYF
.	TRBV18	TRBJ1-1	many	TGTGCCAGCTCACCACCCAGTAAGAGCGCTGAAGCTTTCTTT	CASSPPSKSAEAFF
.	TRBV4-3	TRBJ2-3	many	TGCGCCAGCAGCGTTCAGAGGGGCGCCTCTAGCACAGATACGCAGTATTTT	CASSVQRGASSTDTQYF
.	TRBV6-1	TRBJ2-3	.	TGTGCCAGCCGGCGGCCTAGCACAGATACGCAGTATTTT	CASRRPSTDTQYF
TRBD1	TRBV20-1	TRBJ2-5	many	TGCAGTGCCTGGGACAGGGGGCAAGAGACCCAGTACTTC	CSAWDRGQETQYF